The 15 T cell receptor beta chains presented below share a single source sample, sequenced in a study of response to subunit inactivated influenza vaccine. TCRdb fed the RT-PCR reads into MiXCR, producing one record per CDR3 protein. The sample contains 450,000 to 700,000 distinct CDR3 sequences, roughly 15% of which appear only once. This sample comprised PBMCs from blood, obtained roughly 12 days after vaccination. These receptors all come from a man between 50 and 59 years old who received an inactivated influenza vaccine.

This chain links TRBV12-3 or TRBV12-4 with TRBJ1-2; D is perhaps TRBD1 (6 bases). There are 14 residues in the CDR3. V was shortened by 4 bases and J by 7 bases, with 16 bases between the two germline ends. CDR3 residues: CASSSNTGFFGYTF. The CDR3 DNA follows: TGTGCCAGCAGTTCCAATACAGGGTTTTTTGGCTACACCTTC.

The chain couples TRBV10-1 to TRBJ2-3, with 8 positions matching TRBD2. CDR3 length: 15 residues. Looked up from germline, CDR1 is WNHNN and CDR2 is SYGVQD (reference sequence). The junction had 4 bases not matched to a gene; V was cut back by 5 bases and J by 0 bases. CDR3 sequence (DNA): TGCGCCAGCAGTCGGACTAGCCGGAGCACAGATACGCAGTATTTT. Protein: CASSRTSRSTDTQYF.

The V gene is TRBV25-1, the J gene TRBJ2-4; 7 bases fit TRBD2. V lost 3 bases to trimming and J lost 9 bases; unmatched junction nucleotides: 8. CDR3 size: 14 residues. Germline CDR1 and CDR2: MGHDK and SYGVNS. The CDR3 is CASSDGKGGGIQYF. The DNA of the CDR3 is TGTGCCAGCAGTGATGGAAAGGGCGGGGGCATTCAGTACTTC.

At least ten counts were recorded for this clonotype. This chain links TRBV20-1 with TRBJ1-5; the D gene is possibly TRBD1 (5 bases). This CDR3 is built from 14 residues. The germline V and J ends were trimmed by 3 bases and 6 bases, with 15 bases remaining between them. Germline V gene sequence: CDR1 DFQATT, CDR2 SNEGSKA (reference sequence). The CDR3: CSARPGTPIQPQHF. The CDR3 DNA reads TGCAGTGCTAGGCCCGGGACCCCCATTCAGCCCCAGCATTTT.

V usage is TRBV20-1 and J usage is TRBJ2-7; 10 bases map to TRBD2. The J segment lost 3 bases and the V segment lost 3 bases, leaving 5 bases of the junction unmatched. This CDR3 spans 14 amino acids. Germline CDR1 reads DFQATT; CDR2 reads SNEGSKA (reference sequence). CDR3 sequence reads: CSASPGTSVYEQYF. The CDR3 DNA reads as TGCAGTGCTAGCCCCGGGACTAGCGTCTACGAGCAGTACTTC.

CDR3 DNA sequence: TGTGCCAGCAGCTTAGTCGTACTAGCGCCAGGGGAGACCCAGTACTTC. Amino acid sequence: CASSLVVLAPGETQYF. The V call is TRBV7-2, the J call TRBJ2-5; 7 bases map to TRBD2. This CDR3 is built from 16 residues. V gave up 1 base and J gave up 5 bases; unmatched junction bases: 10. Germline loops: CDR1 SGHTA, CDR2 FQGNSA.

This clonotype came up a few times. V is TRBV10-3 and J is TRBJ2-1, with 15 bases that match TRBD2. Germline values: CDR1 ENHRY, CDR2 SYGVKD. J gave up 0 bases and V 10 bases, and 7 bases lay outside the gene matches. The CDR3 is made up of 17 amino acids. CDR3 sequence reads: CATSGLAGGSSYNEQFF. The DNA of the CDR3 is TGTGCCACCTCGGGACTAGCGGGAGGAAGCTCCTACAATGAGCAGTTCTTC.

This clonotype was detected a few times. The chain uses TRBV2 and TRBJ2-2, with D unresolved. The germline V gene encodes CDR1 SNHLY and CDR2 FYNNEI. V dropped 7 bases and J dropped 1 base, with 7 bases sitting between them. The CDR3 is 13 residues long. The CDR3 coding sequence is TGTGCCAGCAACCAGTTGAACACCGGGGAGCTGTTTTTT. This encodes CASNQLNTGELFF.

The chain has TRBV28 and TRBJ1-4; D is uncertain. Germline CDR1 and CDR2: MDHEN and SYDVKM. The CDR3 spans 15 residues. V was pared by 2 bases and J by 6 bases, with 13 bases between. This CDR3 reads CASSLKDWVYEKLFF. DNA for the CDR3: TGTGCCAGCAGTTTAAAAGACTGGGTATATGAAAAACTGTTTTTT.

Only a few counts were recorded for this clonotype. CDR3 sequence reads: CASSQESQGLASNQPQHF. The CDR3 region has the DNA TGCGCCAGCAGCCAAGAGAGCCAAGGGTTGGCGAGCAATCAGCCCCAGCATTTT. V gene TRBV4-1 combines with J gene TRBJ1-5, with unresolved D. The CDR3 loop spans 18 amino acids. Trimming removed 0 bases at V and 1 base at J, with 16 bases between. Germline CDR1 and CDR2: MGHRA and YSYEKL.

The table lists this clonotype with a few counts. The gene calls are TRBV20-1 and TRBJ1-1; weak D call: TRBD1 (5 bases). V was pared by 3 bases and J by 2 bases, with 10 bases between. CDR1 DFQATT and CDR2 SNEGSKA come from the germline V gene (reference sequence). The CDR3 loop spans 13 amino acids. CDR3 residues: CSASGGSNTEAFF. The CDR3 nucleotides read TGCAGTGCTAGTGGGGGGAGTAACACTGAAGCTTTCTTT.

The chain employs TRBV24-1 and TRBJ2-3; 11 nucleotides agree with TRBD2. This CDR3 comprises 17 residues. CDR1 KGHDR and CDR2 SFDVKD come from the germline V gene. The J segment lost 4 bases and the V segment lost 3 bases, leaving 8 bases of the junction unmatched. For the CDR3, the DNA is TGTGCCACCAGTGATCCGGTAGCGGGAGGGAGCGCAGATACGCAGTATTTT. Protein product: CATSDPVAGGSADTQYF.

The chain links TRBV18 to TRBJ2-3; TRBD2 agrees at 8 bases. Trimming removed 8 bases from V and 6 bases from J; junction bases left unmatched: 13. Germline assignment: CDR1 KGHSH and CDR2 LQKENI. This CDR3 has 15 residues. The CDR3 protein is CASPGGVSHQDTQYF. CDR3 nucleotide sequence: TGTGCCAGCCCCGGGGGGGTATCCCACCAGGATACGCAGTATTTT.

The chain uses TRBV7-9 and TRBJ2-5; maybe TRBD1 (6 bases). The CDR3 extends over 17 amino acids. Germline values: CDR1 SEHNR, CDR2 FQNEAQ (reference sequence). V lost 5 bases and J lost 4, with 23 bases in between. The CDR3 DNA reads TGTGCCAGCAGCGTAGAGAGAGCCAGGGGTTACCGAGAGACCCAGTACTTC. Its protein is CASSVERARGYRETQYF.

This clonotype showed up just a few times. The rearrangement uses TRBV5-1 and TRBJ2-7; D might be TRBD2 (6 bases). The length of the CDR3 is 15 residues. Germline loops: CDR1 SGHRS, CDR2 YFSETQ. Trimming removed 4 bases at V and 2 bases at J, with 16 bases between. The CDR3 DNA reads as TGCGCCAGCAGCGTTAGCGGAGACCCCACCTACGAGCAGTACTTC. It yields the protein CASSVSGDPTYEQYF.